This T cell receptor beta chain derives from a study of blood T cell repertoires in COVID-19. Turning to the study itself: Sites across the United States, Italy and Spain contributed samples from acute and convalescent COVID-19. From T cells, B-cell-depleted T cells, or PBMCs came the material, which was cDNA or gDNA.

With 4 bases removed from V and 1 base from J, the gap between germline ends came to 17 bases. The CDR3 loop spans 16 amino acids. CDR1 and CDR2 from the germline V gene are MDHEN and SYDVKM. Source study methods: Amplification from reference gene primers served as the basis for estimated nucleated cell counts. Using immunoSEQ multiplex PCR, the repertoire was profiled, and TCRdb retains in-frame clones only, with some absent. That table supplies the V and J calls and clone size; D and trimming were determined from the DNA. Of approximately 50,000 clones detected, about 80% appear once; the ten largest clones hold approximately 20%.

Sequencing input: peripheral blood. The chain links TRBV28 to TRBJ2-7; D may be TRBD1 (5 bases). This receptor was obtained from a man aged 45-65 years with active or convalescent COVID-19. For the CDR3, the DNA is TGTGCCAGCAGTTCGACGGCGTCAGGGTCGTCCTACGAGCAGTACTTC. It yields the protein CASSSTASGSSYEQYF.